These 16 T cell receptor beta chains were sequenced from one sample in a study of CD4 T cells in relation to SARS-CoV-2 and coronaviruses. CD4+ T cells from unexposed donors were obtained before the COVID-19 pandemic (2011-2018). The assay was immunoSEQ multiplex PCR, and TCRdb's table has in-frame clones only and misses some. Among roughly 60,000 clones, less than 95% were seen once, and the ten largest hold roughly 0.14%. Sequenced sample: naive CD4+ T cells from PBMCs. The subset denotes: naive CD4+ T cells isolated by negative enrichment. The receptors stem from a human donor in good health.

V is TRBV7-9 and J is TRBJ2-2; 8 bases are shared with TRBD2. CDR3 length: 15 amino acids. With 1 base clipped from V and 4 bases from J, the junction kept 2 bases outside the gene matches. Germline loops: CDR1 SEHNR, CDR2 FQNEAQ (reference sequence). CDR3 in amino acids: CASSLVAGGTGELFF. CDR3 DNA sequence: TGTGCCAGCAGCTTAGTTGCGGGGGGCACCGGGGAGCTGTTTTTT.

The genes are TRBV18 and TRBJ1-1; D uncertain. The CDR3 has 15 residues. Trimming took off 3 bases at V and 1 base at J, with 12 bases between the two ends. Germline CDR1 and CDR2: KGHSH and LQKENI. For the CDR3, the DNA is TGTGCCAGCTCACCCCTGACCGGGCAGAACACTGAAGCTTTCTTT. Its protein is CASSPLTGQNTEAFF.

This clone showed up just once. The CDR3 here is CASSRRGLADGYTF. CDR3 DNA sequence: TGCGCCAGCAGTCGACGGGGCTTGGCGGATGGCTACACCTTC. The chain recombines TRBV23-1 with TRBJ1-2; D is possibly TRBD1 (5 bases). TRBV23-1 counts as an open reading frame of uncertain function. The CDR3 contains 14 residues. With 4 bases removed from V and 6 bases from J, the gap between germline ends came to 15 bases.

This chain connects TRBV7-3 to TRBJ2-7; TRBD1 might be the D (7 bases). Germline V gene data show CDR1 as SGHTA and CDR2 as FQGTGA. CDR3 size: 15 residues. V was pared by 5 bases and J by 5 bases, with 19 bases between. DNA for the CDR3: TGTGCCAGCAGCCCCTGGCGGGGACAGCCTCACGAGCAGTACTTC. It yields the protein CASSPWRGQPHEQYF.

The rearrangement links TRBV28 to TRBJ2-7, with D possibly TRBD1 on 6 matching bases. The CDR3 runs 15 residues. Trimming left V 10 bases short and J 3 bases short, with 22 bases between. The germline gives CDR1 MDHEN, CDR2 SYDVKM. The CDR3 protein is CATETSGVHLYEQYF. CDR3 coding DNA: TGTGCCACCGAGACCTCAGGGGTCCATCTCTACGAGCAGTACTTC.

The rearrangement links TRBV6-4 to TRBJ2-1, with TRBD2 identical over 10 bases. The CDR3 is 15 residues long. V trimming: 4 bases; J trimming: 7 bases; junction bases outside the gene matches: 7. CDR1 MRHNA and CDR2 SNTAGT come from the germline V gene. The CDR3 sequence: CASSAMTSGSNEQFF. The DNA of the CDR3 is TGTGCCAGCAGTGCAATGACTAGCGGGTCGAATGAGCAGTTCTTC.

The rearrangement uses TRBV18 and TRBJ2-1, with 8 bases matching TRBD2. Germline V gene data show CDR1 as KGHSH and CDR2 as LQKENI. CDR3 length: 16 residues. V lost 3 bases to trimming and J lost 0 bases; unmatched junction nucleotides: 4. This CDR3 reads CASSPLSGISYNEQFF. The DNA of the CDR3 is TGTGCCAGCTCACCGCTTAGCGGGATCTCCTACAATGAGCAGTTCTTC.

The chain links TRBV2 to TRBJ2-1, with D hard to call. V lost 1 base and J lost 3, with 10 bases in between. This CDR3 is 15 amino acids long. The germline V gene has CDR1 SNHLY and CDR2 FYNNEI. DNA for the CDR3: TGTGCCAGCAGTGAAGGGGTGGTCCGCTACAATGAGCAGTTCTTC. Protein: CASSEGVVRYNEQFF.

This chain uses TRBV4-1 with TRBJ2-1, with 9 bases lining up with TRBD2. Germline CDR1 is MGHRA and CDR2 is YSYEKL. Trimming took 1 base from V and 3 from J; bases not matched to a gene: 7. The CDR3 loop spans 17 amino acids. The CDR3 reads CASSQGQSTSGYNEQFF. The CDR3 nucleotides read TGCGCCAGCAGCCAAGGTCAATCGACTAGCGGCTACAATGAGCAGTTCTTC.

V is TRBV15 and J is TRBJ1-1; 9 bases agree with TRBD1. The CDR3 is made up of 14 amino acids. Germline V gene data show CDR1 as LNHNV and CDR2 as YYDKDF (reference sequence). V trimming: 2 bases; J trimming: 4 bases; junction bases outside the gene matches: 2. The CDR3 bases are TGTGCCACCAGCAGACCGACAGGGGGCACTGAAGCTTTCTTT. Translated, it gives CATSRPTGGTEAFF.

This chain connects TRBV28 to TRBJ2-7; 7 bases match TRBD2. The junction had 16 bases not matched to a gene; V was cut back by 8 bases and J by 0 bases. The CDR3 consists of 17 residues. The germline V gene has CDR1 MDHEN and CDR2 SYDVKM. The CDR3 here is CASQPHRLGGSSYEQYF. Written as DNA, the CDR3 is TGTGCCAGCCAACCCCACCGATTGGGCGGGAGCTCCTACGAGCAGTACTTC.

This clone was observed once. V usage is TRBV9 and J usage is TRBJ2-1; 9 nucleotides line up with TRBD2. CDR1 is SGDLS and CDR2 is YYNGEE in the germline V gene. The CDR3 contains 14 residues. After removal of 3 bases from V and 2 bases from J, the junction contained 0 bases not matched to a gene. As DNA, the CDR3 is TGTGCCAGCAGCGCTAGCGGGACCTACAATGAGCAGTTCTTC. Its translation: CASSASGTYNEQFF.

The V call is TRBV10-1, the J call TRBJ2-7, with TRBD2 matching over 10 bases. CDR3 length equals 14 residues. Germline lookup yields CDR1 WNHNN and CDR2 SYGVQD (reference sequence). Unmatched junction bases numbered 3, after V lost 5 bases and J lost 2 bases. The CDR3 DNA sequence: TGCGCCAGCAGTTCGAGCGGGAGGGCCTACGAGCAGTACTTC. Protein product: CASSSSGRAYEQYF.

V gene TRBV24-1 combines with J gene TRBJ2-7; the match to TRBD1 covers 9 bases. The germline V gene has CDR1 KGHDR and CDR2 SFDVKD. CDR3 size: 16 residues. After removal of 4 bases from V and 3 bases from J, the junction contained 9 bases not matched to a gene. The CDR3 DNA follows: TGTGCCACCAGTGACCCGACGGGACAGGGCCACTACGAGCAGTACTTC. This gives the protein CATSDPTGQGHYEQYF.

The CDR3 bases are TGTGCCAGCAGCGAGGGACTAGCGGGAGGGGATGAGCAGTTCTTC. This codes for CASSEGLAGGDEQFF. This chain links TRBV7-9 with TRBJ2-1, with 16 positions matching TRBD2. V gave up 5 bases and J gave up 8 bases; unmatched junction bases: 3. Germline lookup yields CDR1 SEHNR and CDR2 FQNEAQ (reference sequence). This CDR3 is 15 amino acids long.

This clone was picked up one time. The CDR3 DNA reads as TGCGCCAGCACTAGCGACGGCACAGATACGCAGTATTTT. It codes for CASTSDGTDTQYF. The rearrangement joins TRBV10-1 to TRBJ2-3; D possibly corresponds to TRBD2 (6 bases). Looked up from germline, CDR1 is WNHNN and CDR2 is SYGVQD (reference sequence). Trimming shortened V by 7 bases and J by 1 base, and 9 bases separated the two germline ends. The CDR3 is 13 residues long.